The next 19 T cell receptor beta chains were all read from a single sample in a study of regulatory T cells in long-lasting Graves disease. Combining iRepertoire HTBI primers with Arm-PCR of CDR3 regions, the authors built TCR beta libraries. MiXCR, run by TCRdb on the multiplex PCR reads, gives a single entry per CDR3 protein. In the table there are roughly 470,000 distinct CDR3 sequences, less than 25% of which are singletons. Time point indicated: persistent/refractory GD, antithyroid drugs over 5 years with positive TRAb. PBMC-extracted RNA yielded the TCR library. The source was peripheral blood mononuclear cells (PBMCs), collected when the disease was refractory, from a patient treated with antithyroid drugs. The receptors were gathered from a female donor with Graves disease.

This clonotype was observed many times. This chain links TRBV20-1 with TRBJ2-7, with 9 bases matching TRBD2. The CDR3 is 14 amino acids. From germline, CDR1 is DFQATT and CDR2 SNEGSKA (reference sequence). V was clipped by 6 bases and J by 5 bases; unmatched bases: 11. The CDR3 bases are TGCAGTGCCTCCATTAGCGGGAGATTCGACGAGCAGTACTTC. Translated: CSASISGRFDEQYF.

This chain links TRBV18 with TRBJ2-1; 9 nucleotides line up with TRBD2. Per the germline V gene, CDR1 is KGHSH and CDR2 is LQKENI. V gave up 4 bases and J gave up 3 bases; unmatched junction bases: 4. This CDR3 is 15 amino acids long. CDR3 nucleotide sequence: TGTGCCAGCTCACGGGCGGGAGGGATCTACAATGAGCAGTTCTTC. This translates into CASSRAGGIYNEQFF.

This chain connects TRBV19 to TRBJ1-6, with D possibly being TRBD1 (5 bases). Germline assignment: CDR1 LNHDA and CDR2 SQIVND (reference sequence). V lost 5 bases and J lost 10, with 18 bases in between. The CDR3 runs 15 residues. CDR3 loop: CASSALEGRGSPLHF. The CDR3 DNA reads as TGTGCCAGTAGTGCCCTGGAAGGGCGGGGGTCACCCCTCCACTTT.

Many counts were recorded for this clonotype. The chain uses TRBV7-6 and TRBJ2-7; perhaps TRBD1 as D (6 bases). CDR3 length: 14 amino acids. CDR1 and CDR2 (germline): SGHVS, FNYEAQ. V was pared by 1 base and J by 3 bases, with 10 bases between. The CDR3 reads CASSLDEGVYEQYF. DNA for the CDR3: TGTGCCAGCAGCTTAGATGAGGGGGTCTACGAGCAGTACTTC.

The chain joins TRBV6-1 to TRBJ1-5; possibly TRBD1 for D (6 bases). The V gene's germline CDR1 is MNHNS and CDR2 SASEGT. The V end was cut by 6 bases, the J end by 0 bases, with 12 bases between. This CDR3 region has 15 residues. The CDR3 sequence is CASRRGASSNQPQHF. The CDR3 DNA is TGTGCCAGCAGGAGGGGGGCTTCTAGCAATCAGCCCCAGCATTTT.

This clonotype has more than one count but fewer than ten. The V gene is TRBV18, the J gene TRBJ2-7, with D uncertain. With 3 bases removed from V and 6 bases from J, the gap between germline ends came to 15 bases. Germline loops: CDR1 KGHSH, CDR2 LQKENI. This CDR3 is 14 amino acids long. The CDR3 DNA reads TGTGCCAGCTCACCCGTAGCTGGGTGGTTCGAGCAGTACTTC. This translates into CASSPVAGWFEQYF. The whole variable domain, remainder taken from reference TRBV18 and TRBJ2-7, is NAGVMQNPRHLVRRRGQEARLRCSPMKGHSHVYWYRQLPEEGLKFMVYLQKENIIDESGMPKERFSAEFPKEGPSILRIQQVVRGDSAAYFCASSPVAGWFEQYFGPGTRLTVT.

This clonotype was observed a few times. The V call is TRBV14, the J call TRBJ2-2, with 10 bases fitting TRBD1. This CDR3 spans 18 amino acids. Looked up from germline, CDR1 is SGHDN and CDR2 is FVKESK. Trimming removed 1 base from V and 8 bases from J; junction bases left unmatched: 13. This CDR3 is CASSQAGTGTGDVGELFF. The CDR3 DNA reads TGTGCCAGCAGCCAAGCGGGCACCGGGACAGGGGACGTAGGGGAGCTGTTTTTT.

This chain links TRBV7-9 with TRBJ2-2; 7 nucleotides align to TRBD2. Trimming took 5 bases from V and 2 from J; bases not matched to a gene: 5. Per germline, CDR1 SEHNR and CDR2 FQNEAQ (reference sequence). The CDR3 spans 15 residues. The CDR3 here is CASSLTSDNTGELFF. DNA of the CDR3: TGTGCCAGCAGCCTAACTAGCGACAACACCGGGGAGCTGTTTTTT. The variable domain in full, with the rest retrieved from reference TRBV7-9 and TRBJ2-2, is DTGVSQNPRHKITKRGQNVTFRCDPISEHNRLYWYRQTLGQGPEFLTYFQNEAQLEKSRLLSDRFSAERPKGSFSTLEIQRTEQGDSAMYLCASSLTSDNTGELFFGEGSRLTVL.

This chain connects TRBV28 to TRBJ2-1; D ambiguous. The germline CDR1 and CDR2 sequences are MDHEN and SYDVKM. Trimming shortened V by 1 base and J by 11 bases, and 12 bases separated the two germline ends. This CDR3 has 13 residues. The CDR3 loop reads CASSLSSGSKQFF. The CDR3 DNA is TGTGCCAGCAGTTTATCCTCAGGCTCGAAGCAGTTCTTC.

This clonotype was seen ten or more times. The chain couples TRBV27 to TRBJ2-7; D is possibly TRBD1 (6 bases). The germline V and J ends were trimmed by 4 bases and 3 bases, with 19 bases remaining between them. CDR1 MNHEY and CDR2 SMNVEV come from the germline V gene (reference sequence). There are 16 residues in the CDR3. CDR3 residues: CASSSWTAHLIYEQYF. CDR3 bases: TGTGCCAGCAGTTCCTGGACAGCTCATCTGATCTACGAGCAGTACTTC.

This chain uses TRBV5-1 with TRBJ2-7; no reliable D call. The CDR3 runs 16 residues. V was clipped by 1 base and J by 0 bases, with 14 bases between them. Germline V gene lookup returns CDR1 SGHRS and CDR2 YFSETQ. This CDR3 is CASSLSPAYSSYEQYF. The CDR3 DNA is TGCGCCAGCAGCTTGTCTCCAGCGTATAGCTCCTACGAGCAGTACTTC. The full variable domain, with the rest looked up from reference TRBV5-1 and TRBJ2-7, is KAGVTQTPRYLIKTRGQQVTLSCSPISGHRSVSWYQQTPGQGLQFLFEYFSETQRNKGNFPGRFSGRQFSNSRSEMNVSTLELGDSALYLCASSLSPAYSSYEQYFGPGTRLTVT.

In this sample, this clonotype turned up many times. The chain has TRBV28 and TRBJ1-2, with unresolved D. The germline V and J ends were trimmed by 3 bases and 1 base, with 15 bases remaining between them. Germline CDR1 is MDHEN and CDR2 is SYDVKM. The CDR3 contains 16 residues. In DNA, the CDR3 is TGTGCCAGCAGTTTTCCCCGCCTGTCCCTTAACTATGGCTACACCTTC. Residues: CASSFPRLSLNYGYTF.

The chain has TRBV29-1 and TRBJ2-5, with D hard to call. With 6 bases removed from V and 2 bases from J, the gap between germline ends came to 19 bases. Germline V lookup: CDR1 SQVTM, CDR2 ANQGSEA. The length of the CDR3 is 15 residues. The CDR3 loop reads CSVPQSLSVQETQYF. CDR3 bases: TGCAGCGTCCCCCAGTCCCTTTCTGTGCAAGAGACCCAGTACTTC.

This clonotype was observed a single time. The V and J genes are TRBV6-1 and TRBJ2-6, with D perhaps matching TRBD1 (5 bases). The CDR3 is 15 residues long. CDR1 MNHNS and CDR2 SASEGT come from the germline V gene. V was clipped by 4 bases and J by 0 bases, with 7 bases between them. The CDR3 DNA follows: TGTGCCAGCAGTGGACAGCACTCTGGGGCCAACGTCCTGACTTTC. Amino acids: CASSGQHSGANVLTF.

The chain combines TRBV20-1 with TRBJ1-5; D call uncertain. From germline, CDR1 is DFQATT and CDR2 SNEGSKA (reference sequence). This CDR3 is built from 13 residues. The V end lost 3 bases, the J end lost 0 bases, and 6 bases lay between the germline ends. The CDR3 reads CSASPPSNQPQHF. The CDR3 DNA reads TGCAGTGCTAGTCCCCCTAGCAATCAGCCCCAGCATTTT.

This clonotype was picked up a small number of times. The V call is TRBV6-2 or TRBV6-3, the J call TRBJ2-7; 7 nucleotides match TRBD1. Germline V gene sequence: CDR1 MNHEY, CDR2 SVGEGT. V was clipped by 5 bases and J by 6 bases; unmatched bases: 10. This CDR3 region has 14 residues. This CDR3 is CASSPGQTLGEQYF. Here the CDR3 DNA reads TGTGCCAGCAGTCCGGGACAGACTTTAGGCGAGCAGTACTTC.

This clonotype showed up many times. This chain connects TRBV12-3 or TRBV12-4 to TRBJ2-7, with 8 bases fitting TRBD1. Trimming took 4 bases from V and 2 from J; bases not matched to a gene: 4. The CDR3 length is 14 residues. CDR3 region: CASSWGQETYEQYF. The DNA of the CDR3 is TGTGCCAGCAGTTGGGGACAGGAGACCTACGAGCAGTACTTC.

This clonotype was counted ten times or more. J is TRBJ1-6 and V is TRBV7-3; maybe TRBD1 (6 bases). This CDR3 is built from 15 residues. The V end was cut by 5 bases, the J end by 5 bases, with 13 bases between. Germline assignment: CDR1 SGHTA and CDR2 FQGTGA. CDR3 sequence (DNA): TGTGCCAGCAGCACGGGACAAGGGAATAATTCACCCCTCCACTTT. It encodes CASSTGQGNNSPLHF.

The chain combines TRBV2 with TRBJ2-1, with 7 nucleotides matching TRBD1. The CDR3 length is 16 residues. The trim removed 0 bases at V and 12 bases at J, leaving 14 bases unmatched. From germline, CDR1 is SNHLY and CDR2 FYNNEI. The CDR3 reads CASSEARTGWGVGQFF. The CDR3 nucleotides read TGTGCCAGCAGTGAAGCGCGGACAGGATGGGGAGTGGGGCAGTTCTTC.